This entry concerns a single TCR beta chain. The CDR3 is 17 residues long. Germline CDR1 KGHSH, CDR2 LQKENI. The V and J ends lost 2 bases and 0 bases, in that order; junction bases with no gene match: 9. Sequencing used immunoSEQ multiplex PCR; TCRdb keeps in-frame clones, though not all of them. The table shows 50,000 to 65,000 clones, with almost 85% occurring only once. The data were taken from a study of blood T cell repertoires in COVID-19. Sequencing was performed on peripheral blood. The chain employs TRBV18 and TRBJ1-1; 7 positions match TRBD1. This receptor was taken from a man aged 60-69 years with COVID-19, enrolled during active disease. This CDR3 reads CASSPTTGTGMNTEAFF. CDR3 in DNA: TGTGCCAGCTCACCAACGACAGGGACCGGGATGAACACTGAAGCTTTCTTT.